Each of the 7 T cell receptor beta chains below was sequenced from the same sample in a study of cytomegalovirus exposure and HLA in healthy donors. Both 60 Vbeta primers and 13 Jbeta primers went into the PCR. Profiling relied on immunoSEQ multiplex PCR, and the TCRdb table lists in-frame clones only, not all of them. The table records 50,000 to 65,000 clones, approximately 81% of them present only once. Specimen: PBMCs. The receptors derive from a young woman in good health and CMV-seronegative.

V usage is TRBV7-6 and J usage is TRBJ1-1, with D possibly matching TRBD1 (6 bases). Germline CDR1 reads SGHVS; CDR2 reads FNYEAQ. The CDR3 is 14 residues long. Deletions cut 1 base from V and 1 base from J, with 7 bases between. The CDR3 sequence is CASSLGGGNTEAFF. For the CDR3, the DNA is TGTGCCAGCAGCTTAGGAGGGGGGAACACTGAAGCTTTCTTT.

The gene calls are TRBV11-3 and TRBJ2-1; D might be TRBD2 (5 bases). CDR1 is SGHNT and CDR2 is YENEEA in the germline V gene. V lost 2 bases and J 9 bases, leaving 8 bases between the germline ends. CDR3 size: 12 residues. This CDR3 is CASSLREGEQFF. The CDR3 DNA follows: TGTGCCAGCAGCTTAAGAGAGGGTGAGCAGTTCTTC.

The rearrangement uses TRBV11-3 and TRBJ2-2; 14 nucleotides line up with TRBD2. Germline CDR1 reads SGHNT; CDR2 reads YENEEA. With 5 bases clipped from V and 4 bases from J, the junction kept 6 bases outside the gene matches. CDR3 length: 17 residues. For the CDR3, the DNA is TGTGCCAGCAGCCCGGGACTAGCGGGAGTAGGCACCGGGGAGCTGTTTTTT. This codes for CASSPGLAGVGTGELFF.

This chain uses TRBV9 with TRBJ2-1; 7 bases are a match to TRBD2. Germline assignment: CDR1 SGDLS and CDR2 YYNGEE. This CDR3 region has 15 residues. The ends lost 3 bases at V and 10 bases at J; junction bases unmatched: 13. The CDR3 DNA is TGTGCCAGCAGCGGGAGTAAAAAGACTAGCCCAGAGCAGTTCTTC. This translates into CASSGSKKTSPEQFF.

This chain links TRBV5-8 with TRBJ1-4, with a tentative D call TRBD1 (6 bases). In germline, CDR1 is SGHTS, CDR2 YDEGEE. The V end lost 5 bases, the J end lost 7 bases, and 24 bases lay between the germline ends. There are 17 residues in the CDR3. CDR3 sequence reads: CASSFFRGQGNFEKLFF. DNA of the CDR3: TGTGCCAGCAGTTTCTTCCGGGGCCAGGGGAATTTTGAAAAACTGTTTTTT.

The chain has TRBV19 and TRBJ1-2, with no clear D. CDR3 length equals 13 residues. Between the trimmed V and J ends, which lost 3 bases and 2 bases, there was a span of 7 bases. Germline lookup yields CDR1 LNHDA and CDR2 SQIVND (reference sequence). CDR3 nucleotide sequence: TGTGCCAGTAGTATTTCTCCGAACTATGGCTACACCTTC. Its protein product is CASSISPNYGYTF.

CDR3 sequence (DNA): TGCGCCAGCAGCCCCGGGACATCGTATAGTGGCGATGAGCAGTTCTTC. Its translation is CASSPGTSYSGDEQFF. This chain links TRBV5-1 with TRBJ2-1; D is possibly TRBD1 (6 bases). The CDR3 runs to 16 residues. V shed 4 bases and J shed 8 bases, with 22 bases lying between them. Germline values: CDR1 SGHRS, CDR2 YFSETQ.